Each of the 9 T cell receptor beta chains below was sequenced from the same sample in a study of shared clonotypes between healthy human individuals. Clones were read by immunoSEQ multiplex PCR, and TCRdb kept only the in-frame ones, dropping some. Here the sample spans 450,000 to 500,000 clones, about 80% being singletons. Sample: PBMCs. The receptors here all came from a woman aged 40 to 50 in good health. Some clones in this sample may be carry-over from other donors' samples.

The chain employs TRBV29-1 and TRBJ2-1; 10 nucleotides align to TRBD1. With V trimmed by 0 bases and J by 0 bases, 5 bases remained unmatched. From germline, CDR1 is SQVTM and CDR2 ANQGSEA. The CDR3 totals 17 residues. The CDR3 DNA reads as TGCAGCGTTGAAGAGACAGGGGGCATGAGCTCCTACAATGAGCAGTTCTTC. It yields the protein CSVEETGGMSSYNEQFF.

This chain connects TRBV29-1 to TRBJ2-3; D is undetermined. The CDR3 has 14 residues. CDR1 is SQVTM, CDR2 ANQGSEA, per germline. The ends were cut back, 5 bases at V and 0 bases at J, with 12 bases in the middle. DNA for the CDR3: TGCAGCGTTTCGATGTCACCCAGCACAGATACGCAGTATTTT. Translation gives CSVSMSPSTDTQYF.

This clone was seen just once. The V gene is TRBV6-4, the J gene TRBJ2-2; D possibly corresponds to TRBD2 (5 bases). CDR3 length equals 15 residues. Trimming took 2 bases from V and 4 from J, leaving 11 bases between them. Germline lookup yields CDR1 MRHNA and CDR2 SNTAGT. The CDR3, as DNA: TGTGCCAGCAGTGACAAAGGCCGGGGCACCGGGGAGCTGTTTTTT. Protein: CASSDKGRGTGELFF.

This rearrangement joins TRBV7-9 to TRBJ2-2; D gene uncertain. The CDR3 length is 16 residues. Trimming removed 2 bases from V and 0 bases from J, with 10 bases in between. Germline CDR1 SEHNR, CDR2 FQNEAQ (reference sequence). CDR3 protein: CASSLRVTANTGELFF. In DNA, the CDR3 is TGTGCCAGCAGCTTACGGGTAACCGCGAACACCGGGGAGCTGTTTTTT.

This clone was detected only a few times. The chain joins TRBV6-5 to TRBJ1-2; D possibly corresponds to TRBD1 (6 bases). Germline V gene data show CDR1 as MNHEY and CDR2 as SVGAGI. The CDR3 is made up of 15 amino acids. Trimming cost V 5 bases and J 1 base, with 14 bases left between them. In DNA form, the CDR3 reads TGTGCCAGCAGTAACACAGGGAGCCTTAACTATGGCTACACCTTC. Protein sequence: CASSNTGSLNYGYTF.

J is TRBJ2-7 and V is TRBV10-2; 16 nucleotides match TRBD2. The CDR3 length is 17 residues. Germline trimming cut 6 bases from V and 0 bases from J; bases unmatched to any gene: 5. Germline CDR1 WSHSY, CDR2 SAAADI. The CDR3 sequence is CASSRGTSGRASYEQYF. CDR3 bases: TGCGCCAGCAGCCGTGGGACTAGCGGGAGGGCCTCCTACGAGCAGTACTTC.

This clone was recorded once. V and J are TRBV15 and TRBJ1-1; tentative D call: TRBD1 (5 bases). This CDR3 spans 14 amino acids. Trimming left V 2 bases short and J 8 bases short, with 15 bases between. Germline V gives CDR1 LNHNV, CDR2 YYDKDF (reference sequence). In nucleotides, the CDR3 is TGTGCCACCAGCAGATCACTGGGGGGGAGAGAAGCTTTCTTT. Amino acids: CATSRSLGGREAFF.

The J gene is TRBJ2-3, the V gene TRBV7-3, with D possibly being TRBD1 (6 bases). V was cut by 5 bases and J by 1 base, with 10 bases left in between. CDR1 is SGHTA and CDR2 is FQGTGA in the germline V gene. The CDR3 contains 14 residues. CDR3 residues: CASSVGGGTDTQYF. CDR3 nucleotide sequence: TGTGCCAGCAGCGTTGGGGGCGGCACAGATACGCAGTATTTT.

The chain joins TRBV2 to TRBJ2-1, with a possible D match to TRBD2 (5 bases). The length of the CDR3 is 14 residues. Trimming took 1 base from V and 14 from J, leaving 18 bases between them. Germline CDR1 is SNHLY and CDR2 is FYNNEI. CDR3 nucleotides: TGTGCCAGCAGTGAAGGAGCTAGTAGTCTGCGGGAGTTCTTC. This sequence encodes CASSEGASSLREFF.